Below are 12 T cell receptor beta chains sequenced from a single sample in a study of blood T cell repertoires in COVID-19 (dated by TCRdb to the early 2020s). The library was built by means of the immunoSEQ multiplex PCR assay. The clones in this table, taken by TCRdb from immuneACCESS, are in-frame only. Not every clone is retained; where verified, under half of the shortfall comes from an unresolved V gene, and the cause of the rest is unknown. This sample lists over 150,000 clones; approximately 80% were detected once. The ten largest clones represent approximately 12% of the sample. The sample taken for sequencing was PBMCs or T cells enriched from blood (not recorded which). The receptors were gathered from a man aged 35-49 years who had recovered from COVID-19.

The genes are TRBV2 and TRBJ2-3; 9 positions agree with TRBD2. The CDR3 contains 15 residues. Per the germline V gene, CDR1 is SNHLY and CDR2 is FYNNEI. Losses at the gene ends were 5 bases for V and 3 bases for J; bases not matched to a gene: 6. The CDR3 region is CASSRREGGTDTQYF. CDR3 nucleotides: TGTGCCAGCAGTCGGCGGGAGGGTGGGACAGATACGCAGTATTTT.

The rearrangement links TRBV6-5 to TRBJ1-6; 7 bases map to TRBD1. V was clipped by 0 bases and J by 9 bases; unmatched bases: 5. Germline assignment: CDR1 MNHEY and CDR2 SVGAGI. The CDR3 covers 15 residues. The CDR3 loop reads CASSYSRGDGSPLHF. DNA of the CDR3: TGTGCCAGCAGTTACTCCAGGGGGGACGGTTCACCCCTCCACTTT.

The sample holds one count of this clone. V and J are TRBV5-6 and TRBJ1-2, with D perhaps matching TRBD1 (5 bases). The germline V and J ends were trimmed by 4 bases and 2 bases, with 12 bases remaining between them. Germline values: CDR1 SGHDT, CDR2 YYEEEE. CDR3 length equals 14 residues. The CDR3 coding sequence is TGTGCCAGCAGCCCGGAGACAGAGAACTATGGCTACACCTTC. Protein: CASSPETENYGYTF.

In nucleotides, the CDR3 is TGTGCCAGCAGCTTTAGTCCTAGCAGGTACCAAGAGACCCAGTACTTC. Translating it yields CASSFSPSRYQETQYF. The V and J genes are TRBV5-5 and TRBJ2-5; TRBD2 is a possible D gene (5 bases). Germline lookup yields CDR1 SGHKS and CDR2 YYEKEE (reference sequence). The CDR3 length is 16 residues. Trimming removed 2 bases from V and 0 bases from J, with 14 bases in between.

The rearrangement joins TRBV5-1 to TRBJ1-4; weak D call: TRBD1 (6 bases). Deletions cut 4 bases from V and 3 bases from J, with 16 bases between. CDR1 and CDR2 from the germline V gene are SGHRS and YFSETQ. The CDR3 is 16 amino acids. The CDR3 DNA sequence: TGCGCCAGCAGCAGGTCGGTGGGACAAGCTAATGAAAAACTGTTTTTT. Its protein product is CASSRSVGQANEKLFF.

This chain uses TRBV10-3 with TRBJ1-3, with 7 bases identical to TRBD1. Germline-derived CDR1 and CDR2 are ENHRY and SYGVKD. V shed 9 bases, J shed 0 bases, and the junction held 11 bases outside the gene matches. CDR3 length: 16 residues. The CDR3 nucleotides read TGTGCCATGGGTCAACAGGGGAGGAACTCTGGAAACACCATATATTTT. Translated, it gives CAMGQQGRNSGNTIYF.

The chain links TRBV6-1 to TRBJ2-7; 10 nucleotides align to TRBD2. The V gene end was trimmed by 4 bases and the J gene end by 2 bases; junction bases not matched to a gene: 8. Germline CDR1 MNHNS, CDR2 SASEGT. The CDR3 totals 16 residues. CDR3 bases: TGTGCCAGCAGTGGGACGGGACTAGCGACCCCCTACGAGCAGTACTTC. Protein: CASSGTGLATPYEQYF.

The V gene is TRBV5-1, the J gene TRBJ1-2; weak D call: TRBD1 (5 bases). This CDR3 contains 15 residues. V was trimmed by 0 bases and J by 2 bases, leaving 11 bases between them. CDR1 is SGHRS, CDR2 YFSETQ, per germline. Here the CDR3 reads CASSLVGGRNYGYTF. Here the CDR3 DNA reads TGCGCCAGCAGCTTGGTCGGGGGAAGAAACTATGGCTACACCTTC.

This chain uses TRBV27 with TRBJ1-5; 9 bases are a match to TRBD1. The CDR3 sequence is 16 residues long. The V gene end was trimmed by 4 bases and the J gene end by 7 bases; junction bases not matched to a gene: 11. Per the germline V gene, CDR1 is MNHEY and CDR2 is SMNVEV (reference sequence). DNA for the CDR3: TGTGCCAGCAGTTACACCGGGACAGGGAACCGCCAGCCCCAGCATTTT. Residues: CASSYTGTGNRQPQHF.

In its sample, this clone was seen once. J is TRBJ2-1 and V is TRBV14; D might be TRBD1 (5 bases). The CDR3 consists of 15 residues. The ends were cut back, 0 bases at V and 8 bases at J, with 14 bases in the middle. Germline values: CDR1 SGHDN, CDR2 FVKESK. The CDR3 DNA reads as TGTGCCAGCAGCCAAGATTCGGCAGGGATGTATGAGCAGTTCTTC. Translation gives CASSQDSAGMYEQFF.

The chain couples TRBV7-2 to TRBJ2-5, with D perhaps TRBD2 (6 bases). Trimming took off 3 bases at V and 1 base at J, with 9 bases between the two ends. Looked up from germline, CDR1 is SGHTA and CDR2 is FQGNSA. The CDR3 loop spans 14 amino acids. Here the CDR3 DNA reads TGTGCCAGCAGCTTTGGGGGGTCCCAAGAGACCCAGTACTTC. Its protein product is CASSFGGSQETQYF.

The chain joins TRBV11-3 to TRBJ1-2, with 8 positions matching TRBD1. The CDR3 covers 14 residues. Germline values: CDR1 SGHNT, CDR2 YENEEA. Germline trimming cut 5 bases from V and 6 bases from J; bases unmatched to any gene: 8. The CDR3 protein is CASSLEDRVDGYTF. The CDR3 region has the DNA TGTGCCAGCAGCCTCGAGGACAGGGTTGATGGCTACACCTTC.